This TCR beta chain derives from a study of T cell repertoires in cytomegalovirus infection. Study background: CMV infection plus the matching HLA type was flagged by public TCR beta signatures.

TCRdb re-called the reads with MiXCR, one entry per CDR3 protein. The table records 450,000 to 550,000 distinct CDR3 sequences, 16% of them present only once. This clonotype appeared many times. The antigen remains undetermined. Study results and caveats: Identification of carriers of CMV plus the relevant HLA was performed using cumulative public TCR beta family frequency.

The source material was CD8+ T cells from PBMCs. The sequence came from a human donor in good health (CMV status not recorded). Some clones in this sample may be carry-over from other donors' samples.

The CDR3 spells CASSLRGQGPYNEQFF. CDR3 in DNA: TGTGCCAGCAGTCTCCGAGGACAGGGCCCCTACAATGAGCAGTTCTTC. V and J are TRBV12-3 or TRBV12-4 and TRBJ2-1; 8 bases are a match to TRBD1. Trimming at V came to 5 bases and at J to 2 bases, leaving 8 bases not matched to a gene. CDR3 length equals 16 residues.